The 21 T cell receptor beta chains reported below all come from one sample, sequenced in a study of CD8 T cells in ankylosing spondylitis. Notes on the study in general: There was a TCR beta motif, made of eight highly homologous variants, that appeared characteristic of ankylosing spondylitis blood.

Their specific antigens are unknown. TCRdb processed the 5' RACE reads anew with MiXCR; each CDR3 protein has one entry. The sample records about 450,000 distinct CDR3 sequences, roughly 27% being singletons. The sequencing input was blood, either unsorted or a sorted T cell fraction (not recorded which). Source of these receptors: a male donor with ankylosing spondylitis.

The V and J genes are TRBV29-1 and TRBJ2-5, with 9 bases identical to TRBD1. The CDR3 consists of 15 residues. With 2 bases clipped from V and 0 bases from J, the junction kept 4 bases outside the gene matches. CDR1 is SQVTM, CDR2 ANQGSEA, per germline. The CDR3 DNA follows: TGCAGCGTTGAAATAGGACAGGGGTACCAAGAGACCCAGTACTTC. Translated, it gives CSVEIGQGYQETQYF.

This clonotype appeared many times. The V call is TRBV7-2, the J call TRBJ2-1, with D hard to call. Trimming took 4 bases from V and 5 from J, leaving 15 bases between them. This CDR3 is built from 15 residues. Germline CDR1 and CDR2: SGHTA and FQGNSA. CDR3 residues: CASSSFPGANNEQFF. CDR3 bases: TGTGCCAGCAGCTCTTTTCCGGGCGCTAACAATGAGCAGTTCTTC.

This chain uses TRBV5-1 with TRBJ2-5; 10 bases align to TRBD1. Germline CDR1 and CDR2: SGHRS and YFSETQ. The CDR3 is 14 amino acids. Germline trimming cut 3 bases from V and 5 bases from J; bases unmatched to any gene: 4. Here the CDR3 reads CASSSGQGRETQYF. CDR3 bases: TGCGCCAGCAGCTCGGGACAGGGGAGGGAGACCCAGTACTTC.

This chain connects TRBV7-9 to TRBJ2-5; weak D call: TRBD1 (6 bases). Deletions cut 4 bases from V and 5 bases from J, with 20 bases between. The CDR3 contains 16 residues. The germline gives CDR1 SEHNR, CDR2 FQNEAQ (reference sequence). CDR3 sequence: CASSSPPRGMEETQYF. As DNA, the CDR3 is TGTGCCAGCAGCTCCCCTCCCAGGGGAATGGAGGAGACCCAGTACTTC.

This clonotype was observed a handful of times. The chain uses TRBV5-1 and TRBJ2-1, with 8 bases that match TRBD1. Germline-derived CDR1 and CDR2 are SGHRS and YFSETQ. The CDR3 runs 17 residues. J was trimmed by 4 bases and V by 3 bases; bases with no gene match: 12. The CDR3 DNA follows: TGCGCCAGCAGCTCAAGACTAGACCAGGGGGCATACAATGAGCAGTTCTTC. This translates into CASSSRLDQGAYNEQFF.

This clonotype was detected only a few times. The V call is TRBV20-1, the J call TRBJ2-1; 10 bases are a match to TRBD2. The V and J ends lost 5 bases and 9 bases, in that order; junction bases with no gene match: 10. This CDR3 spans 14 amino acids. Germline V gene lookup returns CDR1 DFQATT and CDR2 SNEGSKA (reference sequence). This CDR3 reads CSAPAGGPDSEQFF. CDR3 sequence (DNA): TGCAGTGCTCCAGCGGGAGGGCCTGACAGTGAGCAGTTCTTC.

This rearrangement joins TRBV6-1 to TRBJ1-1; unclear D gene. CDR1 MNHNS and CDR2 SASEGT come from the germline V gene. The germline V and J ends were trimmed by 6 bases and 0 bases, with 11 bases remaining between them. The CDR3 runs 14 residues. CDR3 sequence reads: CASSANQVNTEAFF. CDR3 nucleotide sequence: TGTGCCAGCAGCGCGAATCAGGTGAACACTGAAGCTTTCTTT.

The CDR3 region is CASYVRGAGELFF. The CDR3 DNA reads as TGTGCCAGTTACGTCAGGGGGGCCGGGGAGCTGTTTTTT. This chain uses TRBV28 with TRBJ2-2, with D perhaps TRBD1 (7 bases). In germline, CDR1 is MDHEN, CDR2 SYDVKM. The ends were cut back, 9 bases at V and 6 bases at J, with 14 bases in the middle. The length of the CDR3 is 13 residues.

The V and J genes are TRBV20-1 and TRBJ2-3; the D is unclear. Germline CDR1 reads DFQATT; CDR2 reads SNEGSKA (reference sequence). The V and J ends lost 3 bases and 1 base respectively, with 5 bases between them. The CDR3 length is 12 residues. The CDR3 DNA sequence: TGCAGTGCTAGTGTAGGCACAGATACGCAGTATTTT. The encoded protein is CSASVGTDTQYF.

This clonotype was observed at least ten times. V and J are TRBV30 and TRBJ2-1; TRBD2 agrees at 8 bases. CDR1 and CDR2 from the germline V gene are GTSNPN and SVGIG (reference sequence). V lost 2 bases, J lost 5 bases, and 8 bases stayed unmatched. The CDR3 extends over 15 amino acids. CDR3 residues: CAWSRLSGAHNEQFF. As DNA, the CDR3 is TGTGCCTGGAGTCGACTTAGCGGGGCGCACAATGAGCAGTTCTTC. The full variable domain, completed using reference TRBV30 and TRBJ2-1, is SQTIHQWPATLVQPVGSPLSLECTVEGTSNPNLYWYRQAAGRGLQLLFYSVGIGQISSEVPQNLSASRPQDRQFILSSKKLLLSDSGFYLCAWSRLSGAHNEQFFGPGTRLTVL.

J is TRBJ1-1 and V is TRBV20-1; D ambiguous. V lost 3 bases to trimming and J lost 10 bases, with 15 bases between them. The CDR3 length is 12 residues. CDR1 is DFQATT, CDR2 SNEGSKA, per germline (reference sequence). Written as DNA, the CDR3 is TGCAGTGCTAGCGGGGAACGGCCGGGAGCTTTCTTT. Translating gives CSASGERPGAFF.

The J gene is TRBJ2-5, the V gene TRBV21-1. TRBV21-1 has pseudogene status. The CDR3 has 15 amino acids. In nucleotides, the CDR3 is TGTGCCAGCAGCAAAGGTGGTCGGTGTTTGGAGACCCAGTACTTC. It specifies CASSKGGRCLETQYF.

This clonotype was seen a handful of times. The chain employs TRBV7-9 and TRBJ1-5; TRBD1 might be the D (6 bases). This CDR3 is 14 amino acids long. Germline values: CDR1 SEHNR, CDR2 FQNEAQ (reference sequence). Trimming took off 5 bases at V and 5 bases at J, with 13 bases between the two ends. CDR3 DNA sequence: TGTGCCAGCAGCCGTCCAGGGGACCATCAGCCCCAGCATTTT. Protein: CASSRPGDHQPQHF.

The chain couples TRBV24-1 to TRBJ2-5; D gene uncertain. The V and J ends lost 2 bases and 5 bases respectively, with 17 bases between them. Germline V gene data show CDR1 as KGHDR and CDR2 as SFDVKD. The CDR3 loop spans 16 amino acids. The CDR3: CATSDWTTGVRETQYF. CDR3 DNA: TGTGCCACCAGTGATTGGACCACTGGAGTCCGTGAGACCCAGTACTTC.

CDR3 region: CASSPKGTGHEQFF. The CDR3 DNA is TGCGCCAGCAGCCCAAAGGGGACAGGGCATGAGCAGTTCTTC. The chain links TRBV4-1 to TRBJ2-1, with 9 bases aligning to TRBD1. Germline loops: CDR1 MGHRA, CDR2 YSYEKL. V lost 4 bases to trimming and J lost 8 bases; unmatched junction nucleotides: 6. The CDR3 consists of 14 residues.

This clonotype was counted a few times. The CDR3 loop reads CSASRGRDTGELFF. The CDR3 DNA reads as TGCAGTGCCTCGCGAGGCAGGGACACCGGGGAGCTGTTTTTT. The chain links TRBV20-1 to TRBJ2-2, with D perhaps TRBD1 (5 bases). Germline CDR1 DFQATT, CDR2 SNEGSKA (reference sequence). The CDR3 runs to 14 residues. Trimming took 6 bases from V and 3 from J, leaving 14 bases between them.

The chain links TRBV11-3 to TRBJ2-3; unclear D gene. The germline gives CDR1 SGHNT, CDR2 YENEEA. Trimming removed 1 base at V and 5 bases at J, with 13 bases between. The CDR3 consists of 15 residues. The CDR3 sequence: CASSLARHRGDTQYF. CDR3 coding DNA: TGTGCCAGCAGCTTAGCCCGCCACCGAGGAGATACGCAGTATTTT. Complete variable domain (other parts from reference TRBV11-3 and TRBJ2-3): EAGVVQSPRYKIIEKKQPVAFWCNPISGHNTLYWYLQNLGQGPELLIRYENEEAVDDSQLPKDRFSAERLKGVDSTLKIQPAELGDSAVYLCASSLARHRGDTQYFGPGTRLTVL.

The chain recombines TRBV6-4 with TRBJ1-5; TRBD1 matches 7 bases. The germline V gene encodes CDR1 MRHNA and CDR2 SNTAGT. Unmatched junction bases numbered 16, after V lost 9 bases and J lost 2 bases. This CDR3 is built from 17 residues. The CDR3 DNA reads as TGTGCCAGTTCCGGGACAGAAATCCCAGATGGCAATCAGCCCCAGCATTTT. Encoded protein: CASSGTEIPDGNQPQHF.

This clonotype appeared a few times. This chain joins TRBV6-4 and TRBJ2-3; D call uncertain. The CDR3 is 14 residues long. Trimming took 4 bases from V and 0 from J, leaving 8 bases between them. The germline CDR1 and CDR2 sequences are MRHNA and SNTAGT. Here the CDR3 reads CASSVDLSTDTQYF. The CDR3 DNA is TGTGCCAGCAGTGTCGACCTTAGCACAGATACGCAGTATTTT.

J is TRBJ2-3 and V is TRBV20-1; 11 bases are shared with TRBD2. J lost 7 bases, V lost 0 bases, and 6 bases had no gene match. The CDR3 loop spans 15 amino acids. Looked up from germline, CDR1 is DFQATT and CDR2 is SNEGSKA (reference sequence). The CDR3 region is CSARDSGRASNTQYF. CDR3 sequence (DNA): TGCAGTGCTAGAGATAGCGGGAGGGCATCAAATACGCAGTATTTT.

A few counts support this clonotype. This sequence joins TRBV20-1 and TRBJ2-1; 9 bases fit TRBD1. Germline lookup yields CDR1 DFQATT and CDR2 SNEGSKA (reference sequence). J lost 6 bases, V lost 2 bases, and 5 bases had no gene match. The CDR3 totals 14 residues. The CDR3 is CSARPGQGGNEQFF. CDR3 in DNA: TGCAGTGCTAGACCGGGACAGGGTGGCAATGAGCAGTTCTTC.